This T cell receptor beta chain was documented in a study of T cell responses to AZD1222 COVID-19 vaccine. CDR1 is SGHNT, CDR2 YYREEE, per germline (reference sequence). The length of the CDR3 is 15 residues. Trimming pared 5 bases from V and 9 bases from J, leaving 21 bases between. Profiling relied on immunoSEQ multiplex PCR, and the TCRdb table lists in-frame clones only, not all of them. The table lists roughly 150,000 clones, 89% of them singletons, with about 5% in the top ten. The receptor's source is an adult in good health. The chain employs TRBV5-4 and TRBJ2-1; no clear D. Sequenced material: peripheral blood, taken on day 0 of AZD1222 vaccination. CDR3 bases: TGTGCCAGCAGGTTGACGGGCCGCCAAAATACTGAGCAGTTCTTC. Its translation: CASRLTGRQNTEQFF.